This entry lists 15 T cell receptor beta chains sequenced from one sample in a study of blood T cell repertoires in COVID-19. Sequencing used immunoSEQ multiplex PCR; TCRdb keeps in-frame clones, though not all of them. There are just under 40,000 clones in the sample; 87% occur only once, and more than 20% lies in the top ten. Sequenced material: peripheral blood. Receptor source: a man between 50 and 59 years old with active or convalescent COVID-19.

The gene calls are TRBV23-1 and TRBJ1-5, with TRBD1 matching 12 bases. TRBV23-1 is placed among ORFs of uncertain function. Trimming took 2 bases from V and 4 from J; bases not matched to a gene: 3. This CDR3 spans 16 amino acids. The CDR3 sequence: CASSQGGQGANQPQHF. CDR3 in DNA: TGCGCCAGCAGTCAAGGGGGACAGGGGGCAAATCAGCCCCAGCATTTT.

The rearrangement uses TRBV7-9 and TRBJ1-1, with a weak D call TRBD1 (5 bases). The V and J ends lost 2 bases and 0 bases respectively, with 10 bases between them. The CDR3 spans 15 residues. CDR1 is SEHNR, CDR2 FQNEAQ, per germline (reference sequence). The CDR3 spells CASSLRGGMNTEAFF. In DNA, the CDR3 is TGTGCCAGCAGCTTACGGGGGGGTATGAACACTGAAGCTTTCTTT.

The CDR3 loop is CASSSGTSLYGYTF. Here the CDR3 DNA reads TGTGCCAGCAGTTCCGGGACAAGCCTCTATGGCTACACCTTC. The chain employs TRBV28 and TRBJ1-2; weak D call: TRBD1 (6 bases). The V end lost 4 bases, the J end lost 4 bases, and 13 bases lay between the germline ends. The CDR3 has 14 residues. Germline CDR1 is MDHEN and CDR2 is SYDVKM.

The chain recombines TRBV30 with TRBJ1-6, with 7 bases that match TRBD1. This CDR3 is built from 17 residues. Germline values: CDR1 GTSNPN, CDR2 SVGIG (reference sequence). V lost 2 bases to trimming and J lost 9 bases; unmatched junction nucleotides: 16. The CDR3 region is CAWSRHRGLDGGSPLHF. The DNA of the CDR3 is TGTGCCTGGAGTCGGCACAGGGGCCTGGATGGGGGTTCACCCCTCCACTTT.

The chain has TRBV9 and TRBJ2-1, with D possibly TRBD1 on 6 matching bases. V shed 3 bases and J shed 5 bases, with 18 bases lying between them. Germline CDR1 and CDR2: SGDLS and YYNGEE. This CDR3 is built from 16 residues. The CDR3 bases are TGTGCCAGCAGCGACTACAGGGTTGTGGGGGACAATGAGCAGTTCTTC. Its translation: CASSDYRVVGDNEQFF.

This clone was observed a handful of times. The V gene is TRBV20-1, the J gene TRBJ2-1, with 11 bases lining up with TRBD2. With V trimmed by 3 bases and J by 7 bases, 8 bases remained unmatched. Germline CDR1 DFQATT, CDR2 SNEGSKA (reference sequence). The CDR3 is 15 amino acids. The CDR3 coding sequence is TGCAGTGCTAGTACAAGGACTAGCGGGTTTAATGAGCAGTTCTTC. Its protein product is CSASTRTSGFNEQFF.

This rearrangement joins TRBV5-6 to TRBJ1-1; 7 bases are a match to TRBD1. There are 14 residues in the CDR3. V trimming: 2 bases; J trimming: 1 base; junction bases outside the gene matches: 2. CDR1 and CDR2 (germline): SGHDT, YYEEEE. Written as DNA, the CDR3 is TGTGCCAGCAGCTTCCCAGGGGGGAACACTGAAGCTTTCTTT. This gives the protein CASSFPGGNTEAFF.

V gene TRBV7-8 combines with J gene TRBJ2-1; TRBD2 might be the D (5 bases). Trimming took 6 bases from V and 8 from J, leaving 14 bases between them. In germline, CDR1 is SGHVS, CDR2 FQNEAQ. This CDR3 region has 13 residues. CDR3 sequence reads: CASSPTNLDEQFF. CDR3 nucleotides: TGTGCCAGCAGTCCGACTAATTTAGATGAGCAGTTCTTC. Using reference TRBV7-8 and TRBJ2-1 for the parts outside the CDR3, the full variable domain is GAGVSQSPRYKVAKRGQDVALRCDPISGHVSLFWYQQALGQGPEFLTYFQNEAQLDKSGLPSDRFFAERPEGSVSTLKIQRTQQEDSAVYLCASSPTNLDEQFFGPGTRLTVL.

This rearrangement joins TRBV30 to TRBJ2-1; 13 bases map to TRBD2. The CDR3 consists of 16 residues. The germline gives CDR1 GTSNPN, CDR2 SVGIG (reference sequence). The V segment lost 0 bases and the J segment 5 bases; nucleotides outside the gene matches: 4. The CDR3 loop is CAWSVLGTSGDNEQFF. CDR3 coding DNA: TGTGCCTGGAGTGTACTTGGGACTAGCGGGGACAATGAGCAGTTCTTC.

The CDR3 region is CASSFGTGGEQYV. CDR3 in DNA: TGCGCCAGCAGCTTCGGGACAGGGGGCGAGCAGTACGTC. This chain joins TRBV5-1 and TRBJ2-7, with TRBD1 matching over 11 bases. Trimming cost V 2 bases and J 6 bases; bases outside gene matches: 1. The CDR3 is made up of 13 amino acids. Germline V gene lookup returns CDR1 SGHRS and CDR2 YFSETQ.

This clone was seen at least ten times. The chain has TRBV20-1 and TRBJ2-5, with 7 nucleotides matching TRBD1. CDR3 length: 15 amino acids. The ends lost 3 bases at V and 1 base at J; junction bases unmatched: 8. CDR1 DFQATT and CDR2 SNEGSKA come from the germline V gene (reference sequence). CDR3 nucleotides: TGCAGTGCTAGTCTGACAGGGAGTCCCCAAGAGACCCAGTACTTC. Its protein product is CSASLTGSPQETQYF.

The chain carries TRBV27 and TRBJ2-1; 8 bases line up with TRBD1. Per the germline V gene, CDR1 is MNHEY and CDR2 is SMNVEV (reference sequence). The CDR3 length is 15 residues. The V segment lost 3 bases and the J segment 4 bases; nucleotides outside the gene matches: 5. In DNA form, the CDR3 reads TGTGCCAGCAGTTTGGCAGGGGGCGGTTACAATGAGCAGTTCTTC. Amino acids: CASSLAGGGYNEQFF.

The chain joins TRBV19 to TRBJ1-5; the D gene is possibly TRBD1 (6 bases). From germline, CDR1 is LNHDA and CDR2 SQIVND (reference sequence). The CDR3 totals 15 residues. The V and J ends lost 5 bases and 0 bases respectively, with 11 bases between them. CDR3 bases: TGTGCCAGTAGTTCGACAGGAAATAGCAATCAGCCCCAGCATTTT. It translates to CASSSTGNSNQPQHF.

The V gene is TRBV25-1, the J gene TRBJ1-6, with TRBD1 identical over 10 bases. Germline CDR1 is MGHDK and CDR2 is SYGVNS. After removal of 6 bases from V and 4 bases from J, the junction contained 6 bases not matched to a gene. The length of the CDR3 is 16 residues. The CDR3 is CASSSGQGSYNSPLHF. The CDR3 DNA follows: TGTGCCAGCAGCTCGGGACAGGGGAGTTATAATTCACCCCTCCACTTT.

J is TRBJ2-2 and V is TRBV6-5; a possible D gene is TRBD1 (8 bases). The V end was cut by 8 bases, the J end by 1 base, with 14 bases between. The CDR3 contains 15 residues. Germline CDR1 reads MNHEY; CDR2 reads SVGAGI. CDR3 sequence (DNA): TGTGCCAGCGGGGGGGGACAGGTGAACACCGGGGAGCTGTTTTTT. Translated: CASGGGQVNTGELFF.